The present entry profiles one TCR beta chain with its context. The source of the sample is a study of blood T cell repertoires in COVID-19. At the level of the study: Acute and convalescent COVID-19 specimens originated in the United States, Italy and Spain. PBMCs, B-cell-depleted T cells, or T cells were the source of the cDNA or gDNA that made up the material.

Per the study methods: Quantification of nucleated cells was approximated via reference gene primer amplification. This table comes from immunoSEQ multiplex PCR, and its TCRdb copy is limited to in-frame clones, with some not included. The V and J calls and clone size come from that table; D and trimming were worked out from the DNA. The sample contains under 450,000 clones, 81% of which appear only once. Looked up from germline, CDR1 is LGHNA and CDR2 is YNFKEQ. This CDR3 spans 15 amino acids. Trimming cost V 0 bases and J 3 bases, with 11 bases left between them. V is TRBV4-2 and J is TRBJ1-1, with D unclear. The sequence was obtained from a human donor with acute or convalescent COVID-19. The donor label of this sample is uncertain. Sequencing was performed on peripheral blood. The CDR3 region is CASSQEEGGHTEAFF. CDR3 bases: TGTGCCAGCAGCCAAGAGGAAGGAGGGCACACTGAAGCTTTCTTT.